The next 4 T cell receptor beta chains were all read from a single sample in a study of neoadjuvant nivolumab and ipilimumab in lung cancer. TCRdb keeps only in-frame clones here, not all; method: immunoSEQ multiplex PCR. Among under 35,000 clones, 90% were seen once, and the ten largest hold about 5.3%. This specimen was peripheral blood, taken after neoadjuvant nivolumab, alone or with ipilimumab, at or shortly before surgery. All receptors derive from an adult with non-small cell lung cancer.

V is TRBV6-5 and J is TRBJ1-1; D unclear. Germline CDR1 and CDR2: MNHEY and SVGAGI. Trimming took off 0 bases at V and 3 bases at J, with 5 bases between the two ends. There are 13 residues in the CDR3. The chain's CDR3 is CASSYSGYTEAFF. In nucleotides, the CDR3 is TGTGCCAGCAGTTACTCGGGGTACACTGAAGCTTTCTTT.

The chain links TRBV4-1 to TRBJ1-3; no clear D gene. Germline values: CDR1 MGHRA, CDR2 YSYEKL. Trimming left V 1 base short and J 0 bases short, with 16 bases between. This CDR3 region has 18 residues. The chain's CDR3 is CASSQVVFVGYSGNTIYF. The CDR3 DNA reads TGCGCCAGCAGCCAAGTGGTGTTTGTGGGCTACTCTGGAAACACCATATATTTT.

This rearrangement joins TRBV6-1 to TRBJ1-2, with D perhaps matching TRBD1 (6 bases). Looked up from germline, CDR1 is MNHNS and CDR2 is SASEGT. With 3 bases removed from V and 4 bases from J, the gap between germline ends came to 15 bases. This CDR3 is built from 15 residues. The CDR3 region is CASSDPPRGSYGYTF. CDR3 sequence (DNA): TGTGCCAGCAGTGACCCTCCCAGGGGAAGCTATGGCTACACCTTC.

The J gene is TRBJ2-5, the V gene TRBV5-1; 8 nucleotides align to TRBD2. J lost 5 bases, V lost 4 bases, and 10 bases had no gene match. The CDR3 contains 15 residues. Per the germline V gene, CDR1 is SGHRS and CDR2 is YFSETQ. CDR3: CASSPSGTSLETQYF. The CDR3 bases are TGCGCCAGCAGCCCCTCCGGGACTAGTTTGGAGACCCAGTACTTC.